The clone carrying this T cell receptor (beta chain) was recorded a few times. Its antigen remains unknown. For TCR, cDNA came from 5'RACE template switching, which added a universal primer site and UMIs. Using its own MiXCR run on the 5' RACE reads, TCRdb lists one record per CDR3 protein. The sample has about 69,000 distinct CDR3 sequences; 5.9% are singletons. The data stem from a study of T cells after yellow fever vaccination. The CDR3 loop spans 14 amino acids. Unmatched junction bases numbered 7, after V lost 3 bases and J lost 7 bases. Germline CDR1 and CDR2: GTSNPN and SVGIG (reference sequence). Study results and limitations: Most primary-vaccination clones reappeared after the booster (96% CD4, 75% to 90% CD8). Abundant clonotypes from the bulk population could contaminate FACS-sorted repertoires.

The sequencing used CD4+ T cells sorted from PBMCs, collected around 16 days after the first yellow fever vaccination. The V gene is TRBV30, the J gene TRBJ1-5, with TRBD1 matching over 9 bases. The receptor was derived from a man aged 18 to 35 who received the YFV17D yellow fever vaccine. For the CDR3, the DNA is TGTGCCTGGAGCTTAACAGGGGGCGCACAGCCCCAGCATTTT. Translating it yields CAWSLTGGAQPQHF.